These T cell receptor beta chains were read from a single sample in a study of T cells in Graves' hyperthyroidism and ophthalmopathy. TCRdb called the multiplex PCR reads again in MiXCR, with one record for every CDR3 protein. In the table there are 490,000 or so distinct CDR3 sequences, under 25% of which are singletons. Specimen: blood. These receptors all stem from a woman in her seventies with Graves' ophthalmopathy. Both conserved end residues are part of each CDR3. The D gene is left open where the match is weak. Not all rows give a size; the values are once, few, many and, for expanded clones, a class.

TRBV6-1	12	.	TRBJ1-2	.	TGTGCCAGCAGCAAAGTAGGCTATGGCTACACCTTC	CASSKVGYGYTF
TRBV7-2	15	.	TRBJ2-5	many	TGTGCCAGCAGCCCCCTGGGCGGCCACCAAGAGACCCAGTACTTC	CASSPLGGHQETQYF
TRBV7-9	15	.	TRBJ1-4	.	TGTGCCAGCAGCAGACAGGCTGCAACTAATGAAAAACTGTTTTTT	CASSRQAATNEKLFF
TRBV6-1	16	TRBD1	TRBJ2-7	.	TGTGCCAGCAGGGGGACAGGGGGCTTAGACACCTACGAGCAGTACTTC	CASRGTGGLDTYEQYF
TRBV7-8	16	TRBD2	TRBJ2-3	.	TGTGCCAGCAGCTACCAAACGGGAGGGTTCACAGATACGCAGTATTTT	CASSYQTGGFTDTQYF
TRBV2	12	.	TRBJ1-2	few	TGTGCCAGCAGTGAGGGTTTAGAAGGCTACACCTTC	CASSEGLEGYTF
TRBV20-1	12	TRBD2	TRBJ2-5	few	TGCAGTGCTCCACTAGCGGAAGAGACCCAGTACTTC	CSAPLAEETQYF
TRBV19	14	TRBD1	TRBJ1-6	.	TGTGCCAGTTCCCGTGGACAGGCAAATTCACCCCTCCACTTT	CASSRGQANSPLHF
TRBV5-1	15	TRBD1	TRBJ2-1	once	TGCGCCAGCAGCTTAGCGACAGGGGTCAACAATGAGCAGTTCTTC	CASSLATGVNNEQFF
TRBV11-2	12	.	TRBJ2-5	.	TGTGCCAGCAGCCATCCGGGTCCCGCGGGGTACTTC	CASSHPGPAGYF
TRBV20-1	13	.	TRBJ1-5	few	TGCAGTGCTAGCTTGGCAGGGGATCAGCCCCAGCATTTT	CSASLAGDQPQHF
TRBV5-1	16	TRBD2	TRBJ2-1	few	TGCGCCAGCAGCATAGCGGGAGTGGAATTCGGGAGTGAGCAGTTCTTC	CASSIAGVEFGSEQFF
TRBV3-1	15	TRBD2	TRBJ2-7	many	TGTGCCAGCAGCCAAGGTAGCGGGAGTAGCTACGAGCAGTACTTC	CASSQGSGSSYEQYF
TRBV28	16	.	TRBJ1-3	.	TGTGCCAGCAGCCCCGGATGGGGGTCAGGGGGAAACACCATATATTTT	CASSPGWGSGGNTIYF
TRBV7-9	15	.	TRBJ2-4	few	TGTGCCAGCAGCTTACACAGGCGGCAGGAAAACATTCAGTACTTC	CASSLHRRQENIQYF
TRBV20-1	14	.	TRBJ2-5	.	TGCAGTGCTAGGGGGGACGGAGGGCAAGAGACCCAGTACTTC	CSARGDGGQETQYF